The 9 T cell receptor beta chains below were found in one sample sequenced in a study of T cells after yellow fever vaccination. From the 5' RACE reads, TCRdb called clonotypes with MiXCR, one entry per CDR3 protein. Among roughly 140,000 distinct CDR3 sequences listed, 7.7% were seen once. Source: CD4+ T cells sorted from PBMCs, taken 5 days after the yellow fever booster vaccination. Receptor source: a man under 40 who received the YFV17D yellow fever vaccine.

Ten or more counts support this clonotype. This chain joins TRBV20-1 and TRBJ1-5; no clear D gene. The ends were cut back, 0 bases at V and 11 bases at J, with 17 bases in the middle. Germline CDR1 reads DFQATT; CDR2 reads SNEGSKA (reference sequence). The CDR3 covers 14 residues. The DNA of the CDR3 is TGCAGTGCTAGAGATGCCCTCCGCGAACGGACCCAGCATTTT. The encoded protein is CSARDALRERTQHF.

This clonotype was detected ten times or more. J is TRBJ2-1 and V is TRBV5-1; 13 bases line up with TRBD2. J was trimmed by 8 bases and V by 4 bases; bases with no gene match: 6. This CDR3 contains 15 residues. Germline CDR1 SGHRS, CDR2 YFSETQ. Here the CDR3 reads CASSRTSGSIHEQFF. CDR3 coding DNA: TGCGCCAGCAGCCGGACTAGCGGGAGTATCCATGAGCAGTTCTTC.

As regards this clonotype: It may be a read error: a sequence one base away is much more abundant. The gene calls are TRBV7-2 and TRBJ2-1; D is possibly TRBD1 (5 bases). The CDR3 sequence is 14 residues long. Germline V lookup: CDR1 SGHTA, CDR2 FQGNSA. V shed 5 bases and J shed 6 bases, with 14 bases lying between them. CDR3 protein: CASSPAGILNEQFF. CDR3 bases: TGTGCCAGCAGCCCCGCAGGGATCCTCAATGAGCAGTTCTTC. The whole variable domain, filled in from reference TRBV7-2 and TRBJ2-1, reads GAGVSQSPSNKVTEKGKDVELRCDPISGHTALYWYRQSLGQGLEFLIYFQGNSAPDKSGLPSDRFSAERTGGSVSTLTIQRTQQEDSAVYLCASSPAGILNEQFFGPGTRLTVL.

This clonotype was counted many times. The CDR3, as DNA: TGCAGCGTTTGGGCAGGGAAAGCCTACGAGCAGTACTTC. Its protein is CSVWAGKAYEQYF. The genes are TRBV29-1 and TRBJ2-7, with D possibly matching TRBD1 (5 bases). Germline loops: CDR1 SQVTM, CDR2 ANQGSEA. The ends were cut back, 5 bases at V and 2 bases at J, with 13 bases in the middle. CDR3 size: 13 residues.

There are many counts of this clonotype. The chain recombines TRBV6-2 or TRBV6-3 with TRBJ2-6, with D unclear. CDR1 and CDR2 from the germline V gene are MNHEY and SVGEGT. This CDR3 spans 15 amino acids. V shed 7 bases and J shed 0 bases, with 10 bases lying between them. The CDR3 protein is CASKGSLSGANVLTF. CDR3 coding DNA: TGTGCCAGCAAGGGCAGCCTCTCTGGGGCCAACGTCCTGACTTTC.

About this clonotype itself: A much larger clone differs from this one at a single base, so this may be a read error. The rearrangement uses TRBV6-1 and TRBJ2-6; a weak D match, TRBD1 (6 bases). The CDR3 has 15 residues. CDR1 and CDR2 from the germline V gene are MNHNS and SASEGT. As DNA, the CDR3 is TGTGCCAGCAGTCAGGGGTCCTCTGAGGCCAACGTCCTGACTTTC. It translates to CASSQGSSEANVLTF.

This clonotype was counted ten times or more. The V call is TRBV19, the J call TRBJ1-2, with no clear D. The CDR3 has 12 amino acids. Looked up from germline, CDR1 is LNHDA and CDR2 is SQIVND (reference sequence). The V gene lost 7 bases and the J gene lost 7 bases, with 13 bases spanning the gap. CDR3 sequence reads: CASTQQRGGYTF. The CDR3 DNA reads as TGTGCCAGTACCCAACAGCGTGGTGGCTACACCTTC.

This clonotype was observed at least ten times. The CDR3 coding sequence is TGCGCCAGCAGCGCGACTAGCGGGAGTATAATGGTCCACGAGCAGTACTTC. It specifies CASSATSGSIMVHEQYF. This sequence joins TRBV5-1 and TRBJ2-7; 12 positions match TRBD2. The V gene's germline CDR1 is SGHRS and CDR2 YFSETQ. V dropped 4 bases and J dropped 5; count of bases not matched to a gene: 13. The CDR3 is 17 amino acids.

This clonotype was seen ten or more times. A junction boundary mismatches the germline segment, possibly from a read error. This rearrangement joins TRBV2 to TRBJ2-1; possibly TRBD1 for D (5 bases). Per germline, CDR1 SNHLY and CDR2 FYNNEI. CDR3 length equals 13 residues. CDR3 region: CASREGDYNEQFF. CDR3 DNA sequence: TGTGCCAGCAGGGAAGGGGACTACAATGAGCAGTTCTTC. Based on the CDR3 plus reference TRBV2 and TRBJ2-1, the full variable domain is EPEVTQTPSHQVTQMGQEVILRCVPISNHLYFYWYRQILGQKVEFLVSFYNNEISEKSEIFDDQFSVERPDGSNFTLKIRSTKLEDSAMYFCASREGDYNEQFFGPGTRLTVL.